Sequencing of this T cell receptor (beta chain) was carried out in a study of blood T cell repertoires in COVID-19. At the level of the study: From the United States, Italy and Spain came samples of acute and convalescent COVID-19.

Methods used by the authors: Researchers report that nucleated cell counts were estimated from reference gene primer amplification. The assay was immunoSEQ multiplex PCR, and TCRdb's table has in-frame clones only and misses some. That table furnishes V, J and clone size, whereas the DNA furnished D and trimming. The repertoire holds some 220,000 clones, with approximately 86% as singletons. The germline gives CDR1 LGHDT, CDR2 YNNKEL (reference sequence). The CDR3 runs to 14 residues. Trimming pared 4 bases from V and 5 bases from J, leaving 11 bases between. The rearrangement links TRBV3-1 (or the pseudogene TRBV3-2) to TRBJ2-2, with a tentative D call TRBD1 (5 bases). The material sequenced was peripheral blood. The TCR was taken from a human donor in a cohort sampled during active COVID-19. The CDR3 loop reads CASSPTVWTGELFF. DNA of the CDR3: TGTGCCAGCAGCCCGACAGTCTGGACCGGGGAGCTGTTTTTT.